These 15 T cell receptor beta chains came from one sample sequenced in a study of blood T cell repertoires in COVID-19. Data came from immunoSEQ multiplex PCR; TCRdb stores just in-frame clones and leaves some out. This sample has about 250,000 clones, with more than 70% found just once. Sequencing input: peripheral blood. These receptors came from a woman between 25 and 40 years old with COVID-19, enrolled during active disease.

The chain links TRBV4-3 to TRBJ2-3, with TRBD2 matching 7 bases. The CDR3 covers 19 residues. Looked up from germline, CDR1 is LGHNA and CDR2 is YSLEER. V lost 1 base and J lost 0; bases outside the gene matches: 13. The CDR3 nucleotides are TGCGCCAGCAGCCAAGCCGGGACTATGAACCGTCCAAGCACAGATACGCAGTATTTT. It specifies CASSQAGTMNRPSTDTQYF.

The rearrangement links TRBV29-1 to TRBJ1-1, with TRBD1 matching over 12 bases. The CDR3 totals 14 residues. The germline CDR1 and CDR2 sequences are SQVTM and ANQGSEA. V lost 7 bases and J lost 5; bases outside the gene matches: 8. The CDR3 DNA reads as TGCAGCGCCGCCTTGGGACAGGGGGCTACTGAAGCTTTCTTT. Translation gives CSAALGQGATEAFF.

The CDR3: CASSFLAANTGELFF. The DNA for the CDR3 is TGCGCCAGCAGCTTTTTGGCAGCGAACACCGGGGAGCTGTTTTTT. The chain is built from TRBV5-1 and TRBJ2-2, with no clear D. The CDR3 contains 15 residues. V shed 2 bases and J shed 0 bases, with 8 bases lying between them. Germline loops: CDR1 SGHRS, CDR2 YFSETQ.

V is TRBV6-2 or TRBV6-3 and J is TRBJ2-5; 8 nucleotides align to TRBD2. The germline V gene encodes CDR1 MNHEY and CDR2 SVGEGT. V gave up 4 bases and J gave up 2 bases; unmatched junction bases: 12. This CDR3 contains 17 residues. This CDR3 is CASSFPSRGAIQETQYF. In DNA form, the CDR3 reads TGTGCCAGCAGTTTTCCATCGCGGGGGGCCATACAAGAGACCCAGTACTTC.

This sequence joins TRBV7-2 and TRBJ1-5, with TRBD1 identical over 7 bases. This CDR3 spans 15 amino acids. V lost 1 base, J lost 4 bases, and 4 bases stayed unmatched. Germline V gives CDR1 SGHTA, CDR2 FQGNSA. CDR3 nucleotides: TGTGCCAGCAGCTTAGGGGGACAGCTGAATCAGCCCCAGCATTTT. Translating gives CASSLGGQLNQPQHF.

This chain links TRBV27 with TRBJ2-1; D possibly corresponds to TRBD2 (5 bases). Germline CDR1 is MNHEY and CDR2 is SMNVEV (reference sequence). CDR3 length: 15 amino acids. Trimming pared 4 bases from V and 4 bases from J, leaving 14 bases between. DNA for the CDR3: TGTGCCAGCAGTTACGAGGGTTTACCTTACAATGAGCAGTTCTTC. Its translation is CASSYEGLPYNEQFF.

This clone showed up just once. V is TRBV2 and J is TRBJ1-2, with 7 nucleotides matching TRBD1. J was trimmed by 8 bases and V by 0 bases; bases with no gene match: 3. The germline V gene encodes CDR1 SNHLY and CDR2 FYNNEI. The CDR3 contains 13 residues. The CDR3 sequence is CASSEAGQFGYTF. CDR3 nucleotide sequence: TGTGCCAGCAGTGAAGCGGGACAGTTCGGCTACACCTTC.

This chain links TRBV5-1 with TRBJ1-1, with D possibly TRBD1 on 6 matching bases. V lost 3 bases and J lost 3, with 12 bases in between. The germline V gene has CDR1 SGHRS and CDR2 YFSETQ. CDR3 size: 14 residues. In DNA, the CDR3 is TGCGCCAGCAGCTCAGGGGATGGATACACTGAAGCTTTCTTT. Its protein product is CASSSGDGYTEAFF.

In this sample, this clone turned up once. V gene TRBV6-2 or TRBV6-3 combines with J gene TRBJ1-5, with TRBD1 matching 8 bases. CDR1 is MNHEY and CDR2 is SVGEGT in the germline V gene. Trimming cost V 4 bases and J 3 bases; bases outside gene matches: 8. This CDR3 region has 16 residues. The CDR3 here is CASSFPGQGLNQPQHF. The CDR3 DNA reads as TGTGCCAGCAGTTTCCCCGGACAGGGCCTCAATCAGCCCCAGCATTTT.

V usage is TRBV27 and J usage is TRBJ2-7, with D tentatively TRBD1 (5 bases). The V end was cut by 6 bases, the J end by 2 bases, with 14 bases between. Germline assignment: CDR1 MNHEY and CDR2 SMNVEV (reference sequence). The CDR3 is made up of 14 amino acids. The CDR3 spells CASRTHGQPYEQYV. CDR3 DNA: TGTGCCAGCAGAACTCATGGACAACCCTACGAGCAGTACGTC.

V gene TRBV9 combines with J gene TRBJ1-4; D ambiguous. This CDR3 spans 15 amino acids. Germline lookup yields CDR1 SGDLS and CDR2 YYNGEE. Trimming removed 0 bases from V and 4 bases from J, with 10 bases in between. The DNA of the CDR3 is TGTGCCAGCAGCGTAGGTGTCCGGGGTAATGAAAAACTGTTTTTT. Translating gives CASSVGVRGNEKLFF.

The rearrangement joins TRBV5-4 to TRBJ2-1; D might be TRBD1 (5 bases). V was trimmed by 4 bases and J by 6 bases, leaving 5 bases between them. CDR1 is SGHNT, CDR2 YYREEE, per germline (reference sequence). The CDR3 is 11 residues long. The CDR3 bases are TGTGCCAGCAGCGACAGCAATGAGCAGTTCTTC. Its translation: CASSDSNEQFF.

This chain uses TRBV6-5 with TRBJ2-1, with 9 bases lining up with TRBD1. J gave up 8 bases and V 2 bases, and 10 bases lay outside the gene matches. The germline V gene has CDR1 MNHEY and CDR2 SVGAGI. The CDR3 is 16 residues long. The CDR3 loop reads CASSYTTGTGIDEQFF. CDR3 sequence (DNA): TGTGCCAGCAGTTACACAACCGGGACAGGGATCGATGAGCAGTTCTTC.

The chain has TRBV28 and TRBJ2-1; D is undetermined. Germline CDR1 MDHEN, CDR2 SYDVKM. The CDR3 is 13 residues long. Trimming took 5 bases from V and 5 from J, leaving 10 bases between them. CDR3 sequence (DNA): TGTGCCAGCAGTCCAAACAGTGACAATGAGCAGTTCTTC. Its translation is CASSPNSDNEQFF.

The chain is built from TRBV4-3 and TRBJ2-7, with D possibly matching TRBD1 (5 bases). CDR3 length equals 15 residues. Trimming left V 1 base short and J 2 bases short, with 12 bases between. Germline values: CDR1 LGHNA, CDR2 YSLEER. The DNA for the CDR3 is TGCGCCAGCAGCCAAGCGGACGAGACAGCCTACGAGCAGTACTTC. This translates into CASSQADETAYEQYF.